This TCR beta chain was found in a study of T-cell memory formation after mild COVID-19. Background on the study: Most TCR clusters belonged to a single donor.

This clonotype was picked up many times. Antigen unknown. Whole-study findings and limits: There were some responding clones in pre-infection memory, which suggested that cross-reactive memory had joined. Mainly in CM and EM were contracting CD4+ clones; CD8+ were in EMRA.

J lost 8 bases, V lost 2 bases, and 4 bases had no gene match. This CDR3 has 14 amino acids. Germline lookup yields CDR1 KGHDR and CDR2 SFDVKD. Sample barcodes and UMIs were carried by the TCR alpha and TCR beta cDNA libraries that 5'RACE generated with constant-segment primers. TCRdb processed the 5' RACE reads anew with MiXCR; each CDR3 protein has one entry. The sample contains 65,000 to 90,000 distinct CDR3 sequences, 9.5% to 15% of which appear only once. This chain joins TRBV24-1 and TRBJ2-4, with 8 bases fitting TRBD1. Input material: PBMCs or a T cell subset sorted from them (not recorded which). The TCR sequence derives from a young man who had mild COVID-19 (a few samples of this study predate the infection). Cell type and time point are not known. The CDR3 sequence is CATSDSQGADIQYF. The CDR3 nucleotides read TGTGCCACCAGTGATTCTCAGGGGGCAGACATTCAGTACTTC.